This TCR beta chain comes out of a study of blood T cells in healthy people across ages. General study points: Naive T cell percentage and TCR beta diversity correlated strongly. CMV infection status of these donors was not known. Older age coincided with a roughly linear decline in TCR beta diversity per million T cells.

The CDR3 has 15 amino acids. V was cut by 5 bases and J by 5 bases, with 15 bases left in between. Germline lookup yields CDR1 SGHAT and CDR2 FQNNGV. Each of the donors had 9 to 10 milliliters of peripheral blood drawn into EDTA-treated Vacutainer tubes. Primers used in a second PCR of roughly 6 to 12 cycles were a sample-barcoded 5' primer and a J-beta primer mix. Each CDR3 protein is one row after TCRdb ran MiXCR on the 5' RACE reads. The sample gives hundreds of thousands of distinct CDR3 sequences, more than 40% of which show up once; 20% is in the top ten. Only a few counts were recorded for this clonotype. Its antigen is unidentified.

Sequenced input: blood. The receptor's source is a woman in her sixties in good health. The V and J genes are TRBV11-2 and TRBJ1-4; D may be TRBD1 (5 bases). CDR3 in DNA: TGTGCCAGCAGCCCCATACAGGACGTGAATGAAAAACTGTTTTTT. Encoded protein: CASSPIQDVNEKLFF.